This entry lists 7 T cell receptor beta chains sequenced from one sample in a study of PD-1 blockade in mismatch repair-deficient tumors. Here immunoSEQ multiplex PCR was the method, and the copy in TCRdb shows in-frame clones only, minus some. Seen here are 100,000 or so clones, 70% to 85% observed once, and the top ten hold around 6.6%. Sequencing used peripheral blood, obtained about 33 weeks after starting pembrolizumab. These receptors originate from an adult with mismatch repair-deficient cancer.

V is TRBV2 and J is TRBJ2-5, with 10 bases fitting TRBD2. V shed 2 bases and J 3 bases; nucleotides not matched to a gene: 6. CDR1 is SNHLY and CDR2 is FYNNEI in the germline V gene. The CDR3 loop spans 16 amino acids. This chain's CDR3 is CASSESGAGGEETQYF. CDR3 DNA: TGTGCCAGCAGTGAAAGCGGAGCGGGAGGGGAAGAGACCCAGTACTTC. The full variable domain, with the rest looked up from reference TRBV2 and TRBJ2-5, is EPEVTQTPSHQVTQMGQEVILRCVPISNHLYFYWYRQILGQKVEFLVSFYNNEISEKSEIFDDQFSVERPDGSNFTLKIRSTKLEDSAMYFCASSESGAGGEETQYFGPGTRLLVL.

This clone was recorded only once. This CDR3 reads CASSLITADTQYF. Here the CDR3 DNA reads TGTGCCAGCAGCTTAATTACAGCAGATACGCAGTATTTT. The J gene is TRBJ2-3, the V gene TRBV7-2; D not resolved. The V end was cut by 2 bases, the J end by 4 bases, with 7 bases between. Germline CDR1 reads SGHTA; CDR2 reads FQGNSA. The CDR3 totals 13 residues.

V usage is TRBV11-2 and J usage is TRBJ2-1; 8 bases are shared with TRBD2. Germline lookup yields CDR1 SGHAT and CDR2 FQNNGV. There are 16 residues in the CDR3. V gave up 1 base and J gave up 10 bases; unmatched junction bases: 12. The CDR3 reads CASSLGTSTSLGEQFF. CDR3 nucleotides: TGTGCCAGCAGCTTAGGGACTAGCACCTCCTTGGGGGAGCAGTTCTTC. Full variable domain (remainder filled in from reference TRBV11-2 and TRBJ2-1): EAGVAQSPRYKIIEKRQSVAFWCNPISGHATLYWYQQILGQGPKLLIQFQNNGVVDDSQLPKDRFSAERLKGVDSTLKIQPAKLEDSAVYLCASSLGTSTSLGEQFFGPGTRLTVL.

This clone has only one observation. CDR3 DNA: TGCGCCAGCAGCCAAGATCGTGGGGATAAGGCCTACGAGCAGTACTTC. It translates to CASSQDRGDKAYEQYF. V is TRBV4-3 and J is TRBJ2-7; D remains unclear. Trimming removed 0 bases at V and 2 bases at J, with 14 bases between. Germline CDR1 is LGHNA and CDR2 is YSLEER. The length of the CDR3 is 16 residues.

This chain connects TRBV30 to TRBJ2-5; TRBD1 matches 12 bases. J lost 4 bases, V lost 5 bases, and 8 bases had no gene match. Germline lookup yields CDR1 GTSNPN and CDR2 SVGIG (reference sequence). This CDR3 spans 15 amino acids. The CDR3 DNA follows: TGTGCCTGGTCTCCGGGACAGGGGGCCTTAGAGACCCAGTACTTC. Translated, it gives CAWSPGQGALETQYF. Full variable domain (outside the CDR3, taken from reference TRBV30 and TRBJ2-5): SQTIHQWPATLVQPVGSPLSLECTVEGTSNPNLYWYRQAAGRGLQLLFYSVGIGQISSEVPQNLSASRPQDRQFILSSKKLLLSDSGFYLCAWSPGQGALETQYFGPGTRLLVL.

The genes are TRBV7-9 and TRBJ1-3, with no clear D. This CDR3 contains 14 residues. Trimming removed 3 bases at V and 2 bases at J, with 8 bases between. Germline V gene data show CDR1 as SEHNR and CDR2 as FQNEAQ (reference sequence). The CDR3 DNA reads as TGTGCCAGCAGCTTTGCCAGGACTGGAAACACCATATATTTT. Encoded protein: CASSFARTGNTIYF. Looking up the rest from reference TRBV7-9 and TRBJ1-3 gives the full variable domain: DTGVSQNPRHKITKRGQNVTFRCDPISEHNRLYWYRQTLGQGPEFLTYFQNEAQLEKSRLLSDRFSAERPKGSFSTLEIQRTEQGDSAMYLCASSFARTGNTIYFGEGSWLTVV.

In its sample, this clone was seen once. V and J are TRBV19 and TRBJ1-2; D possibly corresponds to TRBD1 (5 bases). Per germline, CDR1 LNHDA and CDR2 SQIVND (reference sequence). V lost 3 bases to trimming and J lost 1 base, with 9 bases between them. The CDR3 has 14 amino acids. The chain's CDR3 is CASSMTAVNYGYTF. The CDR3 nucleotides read TGTGCCAGTAGTATGACAGCAGTTAACTATGGCTACACCTTC.